These 24 T cell receptor beta chains were all obtained from the same sample, sequenced in a study of blood T cells in healthy people across ages. The authors ran a second PCR of roughly 6 to 11 cycles using a sample-barcoded 5' primer and a J-beta primer mix. Each CDR3 protein is one row after TCRdb ran MiXCR on the 5' RACE reads. This sample carries roughly 560,000 distinct CDR3 sequences, 24% of them seen once, and the ten largest clones take just over 8.5%. This same sample was also part of a study on T cells of mothers and their children.

The sequenced material came from blood. These TCRs come from a boy between 10 and 17 years old in good health.

With regard to this clonotype: Relative to the germline gene, one junction end is altered; a read error may explain this. The chain recombines TRBV4-2 with TRBJ2-7, with 8 bases fitting TRBD1. Germline assignment: CDR1 LGHNA and CDR2 YNFKEQ. The CDR3 runs to 17 residues. CDR3 protein: CASSHPGGWTGFYEQYF. In DNA form, the CDR3 reads TGTGCCAGCAGCCATCCCGGAGGGTGGACAGGGTTCTACGAGCAGTACTTT.

The chain recombines TRBV2 with TRBJ1-4; D not resolved. Germline-derived CDR1 and CDR2 are SNHLY and FYNNEI. CDR3 length: 15 residues. V was clipped by 2 bases and J by 8 bases, with 15 bases between them. CDR3 sequence: CASSELWGQFEKLFF. CDR3 nucleotide sequence: TGTGCCAGCAGTGAACTCTGGGGTCAATTCGAAAAACTGTTTTTT.

This clonotype was recorded a few times. V is TRBV7-9 and J is TRBJ1-1; no clear D gene. Germline assignment: CDR1 SEHNR and CDR2 FQNEAQ (reference sequence). The length of the CDR3 is 17 residues. Trimming shortened V by 1 base and J by 1 base, and 16 bases separated the two germline ends. In DNA, the CDR3 is TGTGCCAGCAGCTTAGTCATCTTAGACACGAGGAACACTGAAGCTTTCTTT. Amino acid sequence: CASSLVILDTRNTEAFF. The variable domain in full, with the rest retrieved from reference TRBV7-9 and TRBJ1-1, is DTGVSQNPRHKITKRGQNVTFRCDPISEHNRLYWYRQTLGQGPEFLTYFQNEAQLEKSRLLSDRFSAERPKGSFSTLEIQRTEQGDSAMYLCASSLVILDTRNTEAFFGQGTRLTVV.

This chain connects TRBV29-1 to TRBJ1-1; no clear D. This CDR3 spans 9 amino acids. Trimming took off 4 bases at V and 8 bases at J, with 5 bases between the two ends. The V gene's germline CDR1 is SQVTM and CDR2 ANQGSEA. CDR3: CSVGQEAFF. The CDR3 bases are TGCAGCGTTGGCCAGGAAGCTTTCTTT.

This clonotype was detected ten times or more. The rearrangement joins TRBV29-1 to TRBJ2-2; maybe TRBD1 (6 bases). Trimming shortened V by 6 bases and J by 6 bases, and 20 bases separated the two germline ends. This CDR3 is 15 amino acids long. Germline V gene data show CDR1 as SQVTM and CDR2 as ANQGSEA. CDR3 loop: CSVATSGVNSGELFF. The CDR3 nucleotides are TGCAGCGTAGCCACATCAGGGGTCAATTCCGGGGAGCTGTTTTTT.

The chain recombines TRBV9 with TRBJ1-3; unclear D gene. The CDR3 length is 14 residues. Germline CDR1 and CDR2: SGDLS and YYNGEE. Trimming took off 0 bases at V and 0 bases at J, with 4 bases between the two ends. CDR3 amino acids: CASSVDSSGNTIYF. In nucleotides, the CDR3 is TGTGCCAGCAGCGTAGACAGCTCTGGAAACACCATATATTTT.

In its sample, this clonotype was seen many times. The gene calls are TRBV4-3 and TRBJ2-7; perhaps TRBD2 as D (5 bases). This CDR3 spans 16 amino acids. V lost 0 bases to trimming and J lost 7 bases, with 19 bases between them. Germline V gives CDR1 LGHNA, CDR2 YSLEER. Here the CDR3 DNA reads TGCGCCAGCAGCCAAGATCTGGGGAGCGTCACGGGTGAGCAGTACTTC. It yields the protein CASSQDLGSVTGEQYF.

This clonotype was seen more than once but under ten times. The chain is built from TRBV20-1 and TRBJ2-2, with D unclear. Germline CDR1 reads DFQATT; CDR2 reads SNEGSKA (reference sequence). The CDR3 totals 14 residues. V lost 7 bases and J lost 6, with 18 bases in between. The CDR3 protein is CSVTIPYSAGELFF. The CDR3 DNA sequence: TGCAGTGTCACGATACCATACAGCGCCGGGGAGCTGTTTTTT.

This clonotype showed up just a few times. J is TRBJ2-5 and V is TRBV29-1, with D unresolved. The J call may be incorrect, as the DNA end agrees better with TRBJ2-7. This CDR3 is 13 amino acids long. Germline V gene sequence: CDR1 SQVTM, CDR2 ANQGSEA. The CDR3 nucleotides are TGCAGCGTTGAAATTACGGATGCCTACGAGCAGTACTTC. It codes for CSVEITDAYEQYF.

This clonotype was counted only a few times. CDR3 sequence: CASRGQGEDQPQHF. In DNA, the CDR3 is TGTGCCAGCAGGGGACAGGGGGAAGATCAGCCCCAGCATTTT. The chain couples TRBV28 to TRBJ1-5, with 11 bases matching TRBD1. Germline V gene lookup returns CDR1 MDHEN and CDR2 SYDVKM. Trimming at V came to 6 bases and at J to 5 bases, leaving 3 bases not matched to a gene. The CDR3 length is 14 residues.

This chain links TRBV15 with TRBJ1-5; 7 nucleotides align to TRBD1. Germline CDR1 and CDR2: LNHNV and YYDKDF (reference sequence). The V segment lost 1 base and the J segment 4 bases; nucleotides outside the gene matches: 4. The CDR3 sequence is 15 residues long. The CDR3 DNA reads as TGTGCCACCAGCAGAGCTCCGGGACAGAATCAGCCCCAGCATTTT. Translation: CATSRAPGQNQPQHF.

The V call is TRBV5-5, the J call TRBJ2-5, with D possibly being TRBD1 or TRBD2 (5 bases each). V was pared by 4 bases and J by 7 bases, with 23 bases between. The length of the CDR3 is 16 residues. CDR1 is SGHKS and CDR2 is YYEKEE in the germline V gene (reference sequence). Here the CDR3 DNA reads TGTGCCAGCAGCCGTCAACAAGGGACGGCCGTTGGGACCCAGTACTTC. As protein: CASSRQQGTAVGTQYF.

The table lists this clonotype with a few counts. The CDR3: CSAGTARNTEAFF. DNA of the CDR3: TGCAGCGCCGGGACAGCCCGGAACACTGAAGCTTTCTTT. The chain couples TRBV29-1 to TRBJ1-1, with 7 bases that match TRBD1. After removal of 7 bases from V and 1 base from J, the junction contained 6 bases not matched to a gene. Looked up from germline, CDR1 is SQVTM and CDR2 is ANQGSEA. CDR3 length equals 13 residues.

The chain combines TRBV20-1 with TRBJ2-3, with TRBD2 matching 8 bases. V shed 6 bases and J 4 bases; nucleotides not matched to a gene: 18. Germline-derived CDR1 and CDR2 are DFQATT and SNEGSKA (reference sequence). The CDR3 contains 17 residues. The CDR3 region is CSAPFHPKGLESDTQYF. DNA for the CDR3: TGCAGTGCCCCGTTTCATCCCAAGGGACTAGAATCAGATACGCAGTATTTT.

The gene calls are TRBV5-1 and TRBJ2-5; D is tentatively TRBD1 or TRBD2 (5 bases each). Trimming took 3 bases from V and 3 from J, leaving 9 bases between them. Germline CDR1 is SGHRS and CDR2 is YFSETQ. The CDR3 extends over 13 amino acids. CDR3 DNA sequence: TGCGCCAGCAGCTGGGACGTAAAAGAGACCCAGTACTTC. Encoded protein: CASSWDVKETQYF.

The chain carries TRBV10-3 and TRBJ1-2; tentative D call: TRBD1 (5 bases). The CDR3 runs to 14 residues. The germline V gene encodes CDR1 ENHRY and CDR2 SYGVKD. Deletions cut 3 bases from V and 2 bases from J, with 10 bases between. The DNA for the CDR3 is TGTGCCATCAGTGACCGGGGGAAAAACTATGGCTACACCTTC. Amino acid sequence: CAISDRGKNYGYTF.

This clonotype was detected a few times. The V and J genes are TRBV5-1 and TRBJ1-1, with 12 bases identical to TRBD1. This CDR3 has 14 residues. The germline V gene encodes CDR1 SGHRS and CDR2 YFSETQ. The ends lost 4 bases at V and 5 bases at J; junction bases unmatched: 3. CDR3 sequence: CASSVGQGATEAFF. As DNA, the CDR3 is TGCGCCAGCAGCGTGGGACAGGGGGCGACTGAAGCTTTCTTT.

To note about this clonotype: The junction and the germline gene differ at one end; a read error may be behind it. This chain links TRBV6-5 with TRBJ1-2; 7 bases are shared with TRBD1. CDR3 size: 15 residues. Germline V CDR1 and CDR2: MNHEY, SVGAGI. CDR3 residues: CASSYSPGQNYGYAF. The CDR3 DNA follows: TGTGCCAGCAGTTACTCGCCGGGACAGAACTATGGCTACGCCTTC.

This clonotype was seen a few times. The genes are TRBV11-3 and TRBJ2-3, with D possibly called TRBD1 or TRBD2 (5 bases each). The ends were cut back, 0 bases at V and 2 bases at J, with 12 bases in the middle. The CDR3 spans 16 residues. Germline assignment: CDR1 SGHNT and CDR2 YENEEA. CDR3 sequence: CASSLDTWGSTDTQYF. CDR3 sequence (DNA): TGTGCCAGCAGCTTAGATACGTGGGGGTCCACAGATACGCAGTATTTT.

The rearrangement uses TRBV20-1 and TRBJ2-2, with D unclear. Between the trimmed V and J ends, which lost 3 bases and 3 bases, there was a span of 8 bases. The germline V gene has CDR1 DFQATT and CDR2 SNEGSKA (reference sequence). This CDR3 is built from 13 residues. The DNA for the CDR3 is TGCAGTGCTAGTTCAGGCGACACCGGGGAGCTGTTTTTT. It translates to CSASSGDTGELFF.

The V call is TRBV28, the J call TRBJ1-2; tentatively, D is TRBD1 (6 bases). CDR1 and CDR2 from the germline V gene are MDHEN and SYDVKM. Trimming cost V 6 bases and J 7 bases, with 15 bases left between them. There are 13 residues in the CDR3. The chain's CDR3 is CASRSTGYSGYTF. The CDR3 nucleotides are TGTGCCAGCAGATCAACAGGGTATTCTGGCTACACCTTC.

This clonotype turned up a few times. The rearrangement joins TRBV5-1 to TRBJ1-2; D is unclear. Germline V gene lookup returns CDR1 SGHRS and CDR2 YFSETQ. CDR3 length equals 11 residues. The V and J ends lost 5 bases and 6 bases respectively, with 8 bases between them. CDR3 region: CASSSNDGYTF. The CDR3 nucleotides are TGCGCCAGCAGTTCCAACGATGGCTACACCTTC.

This clonotype turned up a few times. The chain uses TRBV10-3 and TRBJ2-7; no clear D gene. Germline CDR1 is ENHRY and CDR2 is SYGVKD. V dropped 6 bases and J dropped 7 bases, with 13 bases sitting between them. This CDR3 comprises 12 residues. The CDR3 nucleotides read TGTGCCATCAGCCCAAATCCCCTGGAGCAGTACTTC. This translates into CAISPNPLEQYF.

The V and J genes are TRBV6-5 and TRBJ1-3; 7 nucleotides match TRBD1. Germline CDR1 reads MNHEY; CDR2 reads SVGAGI. The CDR3 spans 17 residues. V was pared by 2 bases and J by 0 bases, with 7 bases of the junction left unmatched. In nucleotides, the CDR3 is TGTGCCAGCAGTTACGATGCGACAGGGAGCTCTGGAAACACCATATATTTT. Translated, it gives CASSYDATGSSGNTIYF.